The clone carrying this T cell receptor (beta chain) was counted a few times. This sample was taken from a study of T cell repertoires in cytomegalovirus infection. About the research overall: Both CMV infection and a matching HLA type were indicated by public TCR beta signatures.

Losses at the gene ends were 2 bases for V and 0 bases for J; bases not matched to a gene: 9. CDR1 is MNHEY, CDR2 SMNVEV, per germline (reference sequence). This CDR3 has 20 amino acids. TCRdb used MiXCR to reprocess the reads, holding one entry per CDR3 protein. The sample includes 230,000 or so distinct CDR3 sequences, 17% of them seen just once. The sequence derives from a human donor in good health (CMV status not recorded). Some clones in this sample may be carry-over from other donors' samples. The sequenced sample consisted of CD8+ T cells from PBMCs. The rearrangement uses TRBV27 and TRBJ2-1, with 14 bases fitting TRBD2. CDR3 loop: CASSLPGLAGGPVSYNEQFF. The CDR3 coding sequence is TGTGCCAGCAGTTTACCCGGACTAGCGGGGGGTCCCGTCTCCTACAATGAGCAGTTCTTC.